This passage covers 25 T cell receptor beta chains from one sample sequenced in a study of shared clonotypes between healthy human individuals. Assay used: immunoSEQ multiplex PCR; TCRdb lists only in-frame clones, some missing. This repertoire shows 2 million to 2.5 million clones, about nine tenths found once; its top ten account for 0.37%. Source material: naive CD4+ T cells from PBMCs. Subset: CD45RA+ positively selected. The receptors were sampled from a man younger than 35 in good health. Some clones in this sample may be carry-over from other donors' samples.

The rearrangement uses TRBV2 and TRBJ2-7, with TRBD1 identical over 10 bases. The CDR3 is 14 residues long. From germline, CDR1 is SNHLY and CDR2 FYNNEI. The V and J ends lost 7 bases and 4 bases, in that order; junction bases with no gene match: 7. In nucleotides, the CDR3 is TGTGCCAGCACTGTAGACAGGGGGCTTTACGAGCAGTACTTC. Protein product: CASTVDRGLYEQYF.

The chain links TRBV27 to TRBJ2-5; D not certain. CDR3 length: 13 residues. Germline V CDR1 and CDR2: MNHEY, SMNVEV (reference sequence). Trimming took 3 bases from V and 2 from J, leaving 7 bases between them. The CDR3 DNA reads TGTGCCAGCAGTTTTGGAGATCAAGAGACCCAGTACTTC. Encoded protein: CASSFGDQETQYF.

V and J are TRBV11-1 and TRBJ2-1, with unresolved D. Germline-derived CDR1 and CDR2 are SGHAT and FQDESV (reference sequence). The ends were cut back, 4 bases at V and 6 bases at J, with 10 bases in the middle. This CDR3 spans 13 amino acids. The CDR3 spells CASSSRSFNEQFF. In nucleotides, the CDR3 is TGTGCCAGCAGCTCTCGAAGCTTCAATGAGCAGTTCTTC.

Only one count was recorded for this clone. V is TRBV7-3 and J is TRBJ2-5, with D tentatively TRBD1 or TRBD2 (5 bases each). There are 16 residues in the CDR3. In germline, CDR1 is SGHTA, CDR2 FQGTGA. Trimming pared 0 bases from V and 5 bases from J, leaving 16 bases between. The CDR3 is CASSLTGGRGRETQYF. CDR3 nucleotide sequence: TGTGCCAGCAGCTTAACCGGTGGACGGGGACGGGAGACCCAGTACTTC.

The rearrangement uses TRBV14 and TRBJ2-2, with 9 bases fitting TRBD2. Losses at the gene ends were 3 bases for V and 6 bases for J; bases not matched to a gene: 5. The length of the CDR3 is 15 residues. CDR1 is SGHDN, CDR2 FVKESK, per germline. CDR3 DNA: TGTGCCAGCAGCCAGCCGGGGACTAGCTCCGGGGAGCTGTTTTTT. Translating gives CASSQPGTSSGELFF.

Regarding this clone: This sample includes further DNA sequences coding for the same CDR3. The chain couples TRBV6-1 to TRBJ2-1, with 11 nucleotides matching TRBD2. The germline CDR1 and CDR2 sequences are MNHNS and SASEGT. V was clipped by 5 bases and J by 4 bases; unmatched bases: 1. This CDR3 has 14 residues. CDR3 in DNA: TGTGCCAGCAGTCTAGCGGGGGGTTACAATGAGCAGTTCTTC. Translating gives CASSLAGGYNEQFF.

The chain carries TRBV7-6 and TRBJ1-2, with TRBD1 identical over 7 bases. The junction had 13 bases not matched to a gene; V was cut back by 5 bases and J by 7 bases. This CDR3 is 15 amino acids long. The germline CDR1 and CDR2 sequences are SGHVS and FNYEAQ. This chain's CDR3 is CASSPGGGAVGGYTF. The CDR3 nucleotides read TGTGCCAGCAGCCCAGGGGGTGGGGCGGTAGGTGGCTACACCTTC.

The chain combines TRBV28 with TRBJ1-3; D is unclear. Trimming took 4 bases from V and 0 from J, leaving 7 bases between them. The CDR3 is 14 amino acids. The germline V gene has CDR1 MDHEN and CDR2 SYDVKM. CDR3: CASSSRDSGNTIYF. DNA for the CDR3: TGTGCCAGCAGTTCACGGGACTCTGGAAACACCATATATTTT.

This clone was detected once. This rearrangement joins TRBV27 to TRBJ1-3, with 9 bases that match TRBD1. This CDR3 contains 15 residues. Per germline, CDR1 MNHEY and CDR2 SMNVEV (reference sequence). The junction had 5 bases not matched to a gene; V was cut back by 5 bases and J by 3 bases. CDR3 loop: CASSAGTGFGNTIYF. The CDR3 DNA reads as TGTGCCAGCAGTGCCGGGACAGGGTTTGGAAACACCATATATTTT.

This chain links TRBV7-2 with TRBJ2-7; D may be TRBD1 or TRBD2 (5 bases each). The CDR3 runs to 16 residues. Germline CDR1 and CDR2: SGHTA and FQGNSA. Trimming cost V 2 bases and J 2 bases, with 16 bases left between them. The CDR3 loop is CASSLQGPTVTYEQYF. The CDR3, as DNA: TGTGCCAGCAGCTTACAGGGACCGACGGTAACCTACGAGCAGTACTTC.

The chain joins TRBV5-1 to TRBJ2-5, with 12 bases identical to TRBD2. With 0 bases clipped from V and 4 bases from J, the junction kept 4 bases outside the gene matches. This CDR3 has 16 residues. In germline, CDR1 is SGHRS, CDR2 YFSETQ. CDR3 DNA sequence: TGCGCCAGCAGCTTGGAGGGACTAGCGGGTGGAGAGACCCAGTACTTC. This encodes CASSLEGLAGGETQYF.

The CDR3 loop is CASSFRGSNSPLHF. CDR3 bases: TGTGCCAGCAGCTTCCGGGGGTCTAATTCACCCCTCCACTTT. V is TRBV5-6 and J is TRBJ1-6, with D possibly being TRBD1 (5 bases). Germline CDR1 SGHDT, CDR2 YYEEEE. The V gene lost 2 bases and the J gene lost 6 bases, with 9 bases spanning the gap. The CDR3 totals 14 residues.

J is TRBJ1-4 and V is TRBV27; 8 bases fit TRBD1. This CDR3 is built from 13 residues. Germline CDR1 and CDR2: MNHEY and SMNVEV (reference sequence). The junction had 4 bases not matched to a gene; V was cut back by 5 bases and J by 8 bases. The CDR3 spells CASSQGAREKLFF. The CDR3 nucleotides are TGTGCCAGCAGTCAGGGGGCGCGAGAAAAACTGTTTTTT.

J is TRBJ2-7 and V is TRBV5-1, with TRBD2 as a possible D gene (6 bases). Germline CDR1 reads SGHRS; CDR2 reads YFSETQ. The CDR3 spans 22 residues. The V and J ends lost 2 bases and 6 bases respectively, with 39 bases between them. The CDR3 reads CASSFPQNFKTSFEAESGEQYF. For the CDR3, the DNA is TGCGCCAGCAGCTTTCCCCAAAACTTCAAGACTAGTTTCGAAGCTGAATCAGGCGAGCAGTACTTC. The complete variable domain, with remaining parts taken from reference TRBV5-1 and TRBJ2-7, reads KAGVTQTPRYLIKTRGQQVTLSCSPISGHRSVSWYQQTPGQGLQFLFEYFSETQRNKGNFPGRFSGRQFSNSRSEMNVSTLELGDSALYLCASSFPQNFKTSFEAESGEQYFGPGTRLTVT.

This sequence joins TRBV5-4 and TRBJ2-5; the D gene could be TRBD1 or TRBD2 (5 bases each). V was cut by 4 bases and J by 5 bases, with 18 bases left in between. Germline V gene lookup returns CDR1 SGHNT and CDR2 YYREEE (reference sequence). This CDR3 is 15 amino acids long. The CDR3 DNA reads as TGTGCCAGCAGCCGCCGGGACCCGGGCCGCGAGACCCAGTACTTC. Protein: CASSRRDPGRETQYF.

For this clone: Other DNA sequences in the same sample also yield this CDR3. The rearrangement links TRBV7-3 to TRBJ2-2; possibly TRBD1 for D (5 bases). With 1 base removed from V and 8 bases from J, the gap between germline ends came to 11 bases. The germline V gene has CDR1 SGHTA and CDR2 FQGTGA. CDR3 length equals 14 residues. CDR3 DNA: TGTGCCAGCAGCTTAAGGGGCGCGGCGGGGGAGCTGTTTTTT. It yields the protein CASSLRGAAGELFF.

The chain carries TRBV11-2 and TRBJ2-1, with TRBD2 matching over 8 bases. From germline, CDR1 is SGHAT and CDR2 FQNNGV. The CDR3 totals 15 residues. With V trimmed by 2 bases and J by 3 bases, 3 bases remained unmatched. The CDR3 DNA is TGTGCCAGCAGCTTAACGGGAGGGTACTACAATGAGCAGTTCTTC. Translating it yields CASSLTGGYYNEQFF.

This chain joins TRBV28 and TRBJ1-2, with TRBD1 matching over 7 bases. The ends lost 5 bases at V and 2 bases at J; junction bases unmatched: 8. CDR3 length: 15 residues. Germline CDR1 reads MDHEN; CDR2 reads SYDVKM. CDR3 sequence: CASSTLGGSNYGYTF. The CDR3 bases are TGTGCCAGCAGTACCCTAGGGGGCTCCAACTATGGCTACACCTTC.

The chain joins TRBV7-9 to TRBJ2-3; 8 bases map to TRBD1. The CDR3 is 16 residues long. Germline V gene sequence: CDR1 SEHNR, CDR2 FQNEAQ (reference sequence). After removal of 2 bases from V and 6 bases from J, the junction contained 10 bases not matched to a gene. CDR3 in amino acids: CASSLFGTGILDTQYF. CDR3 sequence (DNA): TGTGCCAGCAGCTTATTTGGGACAGGTATTTTGGATACGCAGTATTTT.

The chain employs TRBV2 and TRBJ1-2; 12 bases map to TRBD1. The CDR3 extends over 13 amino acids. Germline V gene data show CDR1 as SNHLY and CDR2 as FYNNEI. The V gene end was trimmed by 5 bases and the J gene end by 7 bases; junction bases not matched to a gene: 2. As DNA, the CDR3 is TGTGCCAGCAGTCCGGGACAGGGGGCTGGCTACACCTTC. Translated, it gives CASSPGQGAGYTF.

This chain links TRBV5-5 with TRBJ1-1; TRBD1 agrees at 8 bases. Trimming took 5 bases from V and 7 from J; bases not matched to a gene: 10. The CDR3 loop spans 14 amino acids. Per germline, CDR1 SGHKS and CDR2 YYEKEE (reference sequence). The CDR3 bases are TGTGCCAGCAGATTAGACAGGGGTAGAGTTGAAGCTTTCTTT. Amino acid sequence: CASRLDRGRVEAFF. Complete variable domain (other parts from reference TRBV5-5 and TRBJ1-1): DAGVTQSPTHLIKTRGQQVTLRCSPISGHKSVSWYQQVLGQGPQFIFQYYEKEERGRGNFPDRFSARQFPNYSSELNVNALLLGDSALYLCASRLDRGRVEAFFGQGTRLTVV.

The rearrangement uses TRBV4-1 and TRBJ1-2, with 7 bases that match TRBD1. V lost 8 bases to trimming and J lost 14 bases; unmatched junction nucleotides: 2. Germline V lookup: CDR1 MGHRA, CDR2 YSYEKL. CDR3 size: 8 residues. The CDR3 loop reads CASRQGTF. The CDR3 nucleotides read TGCGCCAGCCGACAGGGTACCTTC.

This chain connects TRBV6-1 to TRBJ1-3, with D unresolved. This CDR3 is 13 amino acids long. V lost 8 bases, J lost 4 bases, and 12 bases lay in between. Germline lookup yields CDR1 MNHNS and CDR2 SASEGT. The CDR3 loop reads CASGGRSGNTIYF. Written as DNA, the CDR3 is TGTGCCAGCGGTGGGAGGTCGGGAAACACCATATATTTT.

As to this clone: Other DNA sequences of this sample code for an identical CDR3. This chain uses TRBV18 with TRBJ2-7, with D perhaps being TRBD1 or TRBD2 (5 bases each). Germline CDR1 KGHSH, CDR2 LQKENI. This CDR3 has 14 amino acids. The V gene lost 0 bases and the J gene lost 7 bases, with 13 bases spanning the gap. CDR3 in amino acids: CASSPPSGPGEQYF. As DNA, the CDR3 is TGTGCCAGCTCACCACCATCAGGGCCGGGGGAGCAGTACTTC.

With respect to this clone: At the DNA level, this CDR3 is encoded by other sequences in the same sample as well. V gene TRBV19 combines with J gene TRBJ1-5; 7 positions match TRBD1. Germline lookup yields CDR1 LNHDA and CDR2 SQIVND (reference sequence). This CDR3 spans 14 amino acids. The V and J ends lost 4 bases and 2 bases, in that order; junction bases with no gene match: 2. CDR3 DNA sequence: TGTGCCAGTAGTAGGGGGACAGGCAATCAGCCCCAGCATTTT. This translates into CASSRGTGNQPQHF.